This TCR beta chain comes out of a study of blood T cell repertoires in COVID-19. Study-wide background: Samples representing acute and convalescent COVID-19 were sourced from the United States, Italy and Spain. The cDNA or gDNA used as material had been derived from T cells, B-cell-depleted T cells, or PBMCs.

The V gene end was trimmed by 5 bases and the J gene end by 7 bases; junction bases not matched to a gene: 12. The germline CDR1 and CDR2 sequences are MNHEY and SVGAGI. The CDR3 is made up of 15 amino acids. Authors' analysis steps: Estimation of nucleated cell counts relied on the amplification of reference gene primers. Sequencing was performed with immunoSEQ multiplex PCR; in TCRdb, only in-frame clones are kept and a portion is missing. The DNA gave D and trimming, while V, J and clone size come from that table. The table shows approximately 170,000 clones, with more than 75% occurring only once.

The receptor was isolated from a man in his forties or fifties who had recovered from COVID-19. Sample: peripheral blood. The chain combines TRBV6-5 with TRBJ2-7; TRBD1 agrees at 9 bases. The CDR3 coding sequence is TGTGCCAGCAGTCTCGCCGGGACAGGGTCGCGGGAGCAGTACTTC. As protein: CASSLAGTGSREQYF.